This is a list of T cell receptor beta chains from one sample in a study of cytomegalovirus exposure and HLA in healthy donors. Clones were read by immunoSEQ multiplex PCR, and TCRdb kept only the in-frame ones, dropping some. Found here are approximately 160,000 clones, 60% to 85% of them singletons; the top ten hold 6% to 8%. Sequencing was performed on PBMCs. All receptors come from a male donor in good health and CMV-seropositive. Each CDR3 is given with its conserved first and last residue. A D gene is named only where the DNA matches it firmly. Clone size is given for some rows only: seen once, a few or many times, or a class if the clone is expanded.

clone_size	d_call	v_call	j_call	cdr3_aa	cdr3_nt
-	-	TRBV4-2	TRBJ1-2	CASSPGVYGYTF	TGTGCCAGCAGCCCGGGGGTATATGGCTACACCTTC
-	-	TRBV28	TRBJ1-6	CASRKGRFLSPLHF	TGTGCCAGCCGAAAAGGGAGGTTTCTTTCACCCCTCCACTTT
-	TRBD1	TRBV7-6	TRBJ1-2	CASSQRQGANYGYTF	TGTGCCAGCAGTCAAAGACAGGGAGCTAACTATGGCTACACCTTC
-	-	TRBV5-1	TRBJ1-1	CASSLQSGNTEAFF	TGCGCCAGCAGCTTGCAATCGGGAAACACTGAAGCTTTCTTT
-	-	TRBV11-1	TRBJ2-2	CASSLDQGGELFF	TGTGCCAGCAGCTTAGATCAGGGCGGGGAGCTGTTTTTT
-	-	TRBV5-3	TRBJ1-4	CARSYPGDLEKLFF	TGTGCCAGAAGCTATCCGGGGGATTTGGAAAAACTGTTTTTT
-	-	TRBV7-2	TRBJ2-4	CASSLIGDWDIQYF	TGTGCCAGCAGCTTAATCGGCGACTGGGACATTCAGTACTTC
-	-	TRBV6-5	TRBJ1-5	CASSEGGFNQPQHF	TGTGCCAGCAGCGAAGGGGGATTCAATCAGCCCCAGCATTTT
-	-	TRBV6-1	TRBJ1-4	CASSDTGGNEKLFF	TGTGCCAGCAGTGACACGGGTGGGAATGAAAAACTGTTTTTT
-	-	TRBV2	TRBJ1-2	CASSGTLSNYGYTF	TGTGCCAGCAGCGGGACACTTTCTAACTATGGCTACACCTTC
-	-	TRBV5-1	TRBJ1-1	CASSLDGGDTEAFF	TGCGCCAGCAGCTTGGATGGAGGGGACACTGAAGCTTTCTTT
few	-	TRBV4-1	TRBJ2-6	CASSPSGSGANVLTF	TGCGCCAGCAGCCCCAGTGGCTCTGGGGCCAACGTCCTGACTTTC
-	-	TRBV4-1	TRBJ1-1	CASSQEQGLTEAFF	TGCGCCAGCAGCCAAGAGCAGGGGTTGACTGAAGCTTTCTTT
-	TRBD1	TRBV19	TRBJ1-2	CASVPGQGAYGYTF	TGTGCCAGTGTTCCGGGACAGGGGGCCTATGGCTACACCTTC
-	TRBD1	TRBV19	TRBJ2-5	CASSTQKTGPLQETQYF	TGTGCCAGTAGTACCCAAAAGACAGGGCCCTTGCAAGAGACCCAGTACTTC
-	TRBD1	TRBV14	TRBJ1-4	CASSQDGRRGQNATNEKLFF	TGTGCCAGCAGCCAAGATGGTAGGAGGGGGCAAAATGCAACTAATGAAAAACTGTTTTTT
-	-	TRBV11-2	TRBJ2-3	CASSRPLAPDTQYF	TGTGCCAGCAGCCGACCCCTAGCCCCAGATACGCAGTATTTT
-	-	TRBV18	TRBJ2-7	CASSPPVGQAYEQYF	TGTGCCAGCTCACCCCCGGTGGGGCAGGCCTACGAGCAGTACTTC
-	-	TRBV7-9	TRBJ1-1	CSSSPTSFAEAFF	TGTTCCAGCAGCCCAACATCTTTTGCTGAAGCTTTCTTT
few	-	TRBV5-1	TRBJ1-1	CASSSLTGPMNTEAFF	TGCGCCAGCAGCTCTCTAACAGGGCCAATGAACACTGAAGCTTTCTTT
-	TRBD1	TRBV7-9	TRBJ1-2	CASSPPTDRTYGYTF	TGTGCCAGCAGCCCCCCCACGGACAGGACCTATGGCTACACCTTC
-	TRBD1	TRBV30	TRBJ2-4	CACKQGIQNIQYF	TGTGCCTGTAAACAGGGGATCCAAAACATTCAGTACTTC
-	TRBD1	TRBV30	TRBJ1-5	CAWSANIGTAQPQHF	TGTGCCTGGAGTGCAAACATAGGGACAGCTCAGCCCCAGCATTTT
-	TRBD1	TRBV2	TRBJ1-5	CASVGGGPFSNQPQHF	TGTGCCAGTGTAGGAGGGGGCCCCTTTAGCAATCAGCCCCAGCATTTT
few	-	TRBV6-6	TRBJ1-5	CASSPPGVQPQHF	TGTGCCAGCAGCCCCCCCGGTGTTCAGCCCCAGCATTTT
-	-	TRBV18	TRBJ2-5	CASSRGEQETQYF	TGTGCCAGCTCACGGGGAGAACAAGAGACCCAGTACTTC
many	-	TRBV27	TRBJ2-7	CASSRDTTYEQYF	TGTGCCAGCAGTCGGGACACTACCTACGAGCAGTACTTC
-	TRBD1	TRBV7-9	TRBJ1-5	CASSSPGGSNQPQHF	TGTGCCAGCAGCTCCCCAGGGGGGAGCAATCAGCCCCAGCATTTT
-	TRBD1	TRBV25-1	TRBJ1-2	CASRTGGDWGYTF	TGTGCCAGCAGGACAGGGGGCGATTGGGGCTACACCTTC
few	TRBD2	TRBV5-6	TRBJ2-2	CASSLRGLADWTGELFF	TGTGCCAGCAGCTTGAGGGGACTAGCGGATTGGACCGGGGAGCTGTTTTTT
few	-	TRBV10-2	TRBJ1-3	CASSAVSGNTIYF	TGCGCCAGCAGTGCAGTATCTGGAAACACCATATATTTT
-	TRBD1	TRBV2	TRBJ2-5	CASSEGTESQETQYF	TGTGCCAGCAGTGAGGGGACAGAGTCCCAAGAGACCCAGTACTTC
-	-	TRBV4-3	TRBJ1-3	CASSQDRRLSGYGNTIYF	TGCGCCAGCAGCCAAGATCGTAGATTATCGGGATACGGAAACACCATATATTTT
-	-	TRBV5-1	TRBJ2-3	CASRPQGSTDTQYF	TGCGCCAGCCGCCCACAGGGTAGCACAGATACGCAGTATTTT
-	-	TRBV10-3	TRBJ2-2	CAISEGGFDTGELFF	TGTGCCATCAGTGAGGGAGGATTCGACACCGGGGAGCTGTTTTTT
-	-	TRBV19	TRBJ1-3	CASSTGQLSGNTIYF	TGTGCCAGTAGTACCGGACAGCTCTCTGGAAACACCATATATTTT
-	-	TRBV5-6	TRBJ1-1	CASSPARGDAFF	TGTGCCAGCAGCCCCGCAAGGGGCGATGCTTTCTTT
-	-	TRBV5-1	TRBJ2-3	CASSLPVRSKTDTQYF	TGCGCCAGCAGCCTGCCGGTTCGGAGCAAGACAGATACGCAGTATTTT
-	-	TRBV4-1	TRBJ2-7	CASSQDPGDSRAYEQYF	TGCGCCAGCAGCCAAGATCCGGGGGACTCGCGGGCCTACGAGCAGTACTTC
-	-	TRBV7-2	TRBJ1-2	CASSQRLGGTLGGYTF	TGTGCCAGCAGTCAACGTCTCGGGGGGACCCTGGGGGGCTACACCTTC
-	-	TRBV18	TRBJ1-6	CASSFGDSYNSPLHF	TGTGCCAGCTCCTTCGGGGACTCCTATAATTCACCCCTCCACTTT
-	TRBD2	TRBV6-4	TRBJ2-2	CASSAAGGEGTGELFF	TGTGCCAGCAGTGCTGCCGGGGGGGAAGGCACCGGGGAGCTGTTTTTT
-	-	TRBV7-9	TRBJ1-2	CASSPRTPYGYTF	TGTGCCAGCAGCCCTAGGACACCGTATGGCTACACCTTC
few	-	TRBV6-5	TRBJ1-4	CASKQTATNEKLFF	TGTGCCAGCAAGCAGACTGCAACTAATGAAAAACTGTTTTTT
-	-	TRBV29-1	TRBJ1-1	CSVEPRYTGEAFF	TGCAGCGTTGAGCCCCGGTATACGGGTGAAGCTTTCTTT
-	-	TRBV5-1	TRBJ1-2	CASSLDINYGYTF	TGCGCCAGCAGCTTGGACATTAACTATGGCTACACCTTC
-	-	TRBV10-1	TRBJ2-3	CASSEARGSDTQYF	TGCGCCAGCAGTGAGGCCAGGGGTTCAGATACGCAGTATTTT
-	TRBD2	TRBV27	TRBJ2-1	CASSLGLAGGRVNEQFF	TGTGCCAGCAGTCTGGGACTAGCGGGGGGGCGGGTCAATGAGCAGTTCTTC
-	TRBD2	TRBV5-6	TRBJ2-5	CASSLRGGGHQETQYF	TGTGCCAGCAGCTTAAGGGGCGGGGGGCACCAAGAGACCCAGTACTTC
-	TRBD2	TRBV9	TRBJ2-1	CASSVDPPPSGEQFF	TGTGCCAGCAGCGTAGACCCACCCCCTAGCGGGGAGCAGTTCTTC
-	-	TRBV14	TRBJ1-6	CASSQRSNSPLHF	TGTGCCAGCAGCCAAAGGAGTAATTCACCCCTCCACTTT
-	TRBD1	TRBV6-5	TRBJ1-1	CASSPFGQGAEAFF	TGTGCCAGCAGTCCCTTCGGACAGGGGGCTGAAGCTTTCTTT
-	TRBD1	TRBV5-4	TRBJ1-6	CASSSTGVDSPLHF	TGTGCCAGCAGCTCGACAGGGGTGGATTCACCCCTCCACTTT